This entry lists 18 T cell receptor beta chains sequenced from one sample in a study of beta chain features in type 1 diabetes (dated by TCRdb to about 2018). Receptor amplification or capture employed the immunoSEQ multiplex PCR assay. The entire isolated RNA was reverse transcribed using the High Capacity cDNA Reverse Transcription Kit, and thus expressed TCRB transcripts were sequenced. The table was pulled from immuneACCESS by TCRdb, which kept in-frame rearrangements only. Such tables lose some clones; where checked, under half of the loss comes from unresolved V genes, and the rest has no known cause. For this sample there are some 280,000 clones; 13% to 15% appear just once. More than 0.015% of the sample rests with the top ten. Study-wide conclusions, independent of this receptor: In all four CD4+ subsets, TCRB CDR3 length was moderately but significantly shorter in type 1 diabetes patients.

For these TCRs, the target antigens are not known. Sequencing input: naive CD4+ T cells from blood. The cell subset or site label, read with the paper, signifies: true naive CD4+ T cells. The receptors come from a man younger than 40 with type 1 diabetes.

In DNA form, the CDR3 reads TGCAGCGTTGCTTCAGGGCCAGAGACCCAGTACTTC. It codes for CSVASGPETQYF. This chain joins TRBV29-1 and TRBJ2-5, with TRBD1 as a possible D gene (5 bases). V was clipped by 4 bases and J by 4 bases, with 10 bases between them. The CDR3 spans 12 residues. Germline V CDR1 and CDR2: SQVTM, ANQGSEA.

Only a few counts were recorded for this clone. V usage is TRBV28 and J usage is TRBJ2-6; possibly TRBD1 for D (5 bases). V was pared by 6 bases and J by 0 bases, with 9 bases between. The CDR3 contains 15 residues. Germline CDR1 reads MDHEN; CDR2 reads SYDVKM. The CDR3 sequence: CASRPQASGANVLTF. The CDR3 DNA sequence: TGTGCCAGCAGGCCACAGGCCTCTGGGGCCAACGTCCTGACTTTC.

This clone appeared a few times. The chain couples TRBV25-1 to TRBJ1-1; TRBD1 matches at 7 bases. The CDR3 has 16 residues. J was trimmed by 0 bases and V by 3 bases; bases with no gene match: 7. CDR1 and CDR2 from the germline V gene are MGHDK and SYGVNS. The CDR3 here is CASSESTGEMNTEAFF. The CDR3 bases are TGTGCCAGCAGTGAGAGCACAGGGGAGATGAACACTGAAGCTTTCTTT.

This clone was detected only a few times. The V gene is TRBV4-2, the J gene TRBJ2-7, with TRBD2 matching 8 bases. Looked up from germline, CDR1 is LGHNA and CDR2 is YNFKEQ. V shed 1 base, J shed 4 bases, and the junction held 6 bases outside the gene matches. CDR3 length: 15 residues. In DNA form, the CDR3 reads TGTGCCAGCAGCCAAGGAACAGCGGGAGATTACGAGCAGTACTTC. It yields the protein CASSQGTAGDYEQYF.

In this sample, this clone turned up a few times. The chain carries TRBV5-1 and TRBJ1-2; D is perhaps TRBD1 (6 bases). Trimming pared 2 bases from V and 7 bases from J, leaving 15 bases between. Germline-derived CDR1 and CDR2 are SGHRS and YFSETQ. The CDR3 extends over 14 amino acids. The CDR3 reads CASSLDLRGGGYTF. The CDR3 DNA sequence: TGCGCCAGCAGCTTAGACCTCAGGGGCGGTGGCTACACCTTC.

The chain joins TRBV15 to TRBJ2-7; D uncertain. CDR3 length: 16 amino acids. Trimming shortened V by 4 bases and J by 4 bases, and 20 bases separated the two germline ends. Germline V gives CDR1 LNHNV, CDR2 YYDKDF (reference sequence). In DNA, the CDR3 is TGTGCCACCAGCACCAGTTTAGACATTGCGAGTTACGAGCAGTACTTC. It is translated as CATSTSLDIASYEQYF. The full variable domain, in which reference TRBV15 and TRBJ2-7 provide the parts outside the CDR3, is DAMVIQNPRYQVTQFGKPVTLSCSQTLNHNVMYWYQQKSSQAPKLLFHYYDKDFNNEADTPDNFQSRRPNTSFCFLDIRSPGLGDTAMYLCATSTSLDIASYEQYFGPGTRLTVT.

V is TRBV7-9 and J is TRBJ2-1; TRBD1 matches 9 bases. The CDR3 has 15 residues. From germline, CDR1 is SEHNR and CDR2 FQNEAQ (reference sequence). V lost 4 bases, J lost 3 bases, and 4 bases stayed unmatched. As DNA, the CDR3 is TGTGCCAGCAGCTCCCCGGGACAGGGCTACAATGAGCAGTTCTTC. Translated, it gives CASSSPGQGYNEQFF.

This clone was counted between two and nine times. The gene calls are TRBV11-2 and TRBJ2-5; D perhaps matches TRBD2 (6 bases). The CDR3 has 15 residues. V lost 0 bases to trimming and J lost 4 bases, with 12 bases between them. CDR1 is SGHAT and CDR2 is FQNNGV in the germline V gene. The CDR3 sequence: CASSLDRGWGETQYF. The CDR3 DNA reads TGTGCCAGCAGCTTAGATCGGGGGTGGGGAGAGACCCAGTACTTC.

This clone was seen a few times. V usage is TRBV4-3 and J usage is TRBJ2-3; D might be TRBD2 (5 bases). CDR1 LGHNA and CDR2 YSLEER come from the germline V gene. V dropped 1 base and J dropped 1 base, with 9 bases sitting between them. This CDR3 contains 15 residues. The CDR3 DNA reads TGCGCCAGCAGCCAAGTGGTGGGAGGCACAGATACGCAGTATTTT. Translation gives CASSQVVGGTDTQYF.

This clone came up a few times. The chain is built from TRBV11-1 and TRBJ2-1; TRBD2 matches 9 bases. Germline V gives CDR1 SGHAT, CDR2 FQDESV (reference sequence). This CDR3 has 15 amino acids. Trimming removed 5 bases from V and 4 bases from J; junction bases left unmatched: 6. As DNA, the CDR3 is TGTGCCAGCAGCGCGACGACTAGCGGATACAATGAGCAGTTCTTC. Translating gives CASSATTSGYNEQFF.

The chain combines TRBV11-2 with TRBJ2-4; 14 bases match TRBD2. The CDR3 extends over 18 amino acids. The germline V gene has CDR1 SGHAT and CDR2 FQNNGV. V lost 5 bases and J lost 3; bases outside the gene matches: 9. CDR3 loop: CASSPLGLAGVLKNIQYF. CDR3 sequence (DNA): TGTGCCAGCAGCCCCCTGGGACTAGCGGGAGTCCTCAAAAACATTCAGTACTTC.

The rearrangement links TRBV27 to TRBJ1-5, with a tentative D call TRBD1 (6 bases). Trimming took off 6 bases at V and 5 bases at J, with 11 bases between the two ends. Germline V gives CDR1 MNHEY, CDR2 SMNVEV (reference sequence). This CDR3 is built from 13 residues. CDR3 bases: TGTGCCAGCAGACCGGACAGAGATCAGCCCCAGCATTTT. This translates into CASRPDRDQPQHF.

The rearrangement uses TRBV6-1 and TRBJ1-5, with a possible D match to TRBD1 (6 bases). Germline V lookup: CDR1 MNHNS, CDR2 SASEGT. The CDR3 runs 15 residues. Between the trimmed V and J ends, which lost 6 bases and 0 bases, there was a span of 12 bases. For the CDR3, the DNA is TGTGCCAGCAGGCCTTACAGGGCTAGCAATCAGCCCCAGCATTTT. Protein: CASRPYRASNQPQHF.

A few counts support this clone. Here the CDR3 reads CASSFRGAGNEQFF. In nucleotides, the CDR3 is TGTGCCAGCAGCTTTAGGGGCGCGGGGAATGAGCAGTTCTTC. J is TRBJ2-1 and V is TRBV7-3, with D perhaps matching TRBD2 (6 bases). Germline CDR1 is SGHTA and CDR2 is FQGTGA. V was cut by 3 bases and J by 7 bases, with 13 bases left in between. CDR3 length: 14 amino acids.

The table lists this clone with a few counts. The chain recombines TRBV29-1 with TRBJ2-1; a possible D gene is TRBD2 (5 bases). This CDR3 comprises 14 residues. CDR1 and CDR2 (germline): SQVTM, ANQGSEA. V was trimmed by 0 bases and J by 7 bases, leaving 13 bases between them. CDR3: CSVEDRRRLNEQFF. In DNA, the CDR3 is TGCAGCGTTGAAGATCGGAGGCGGCTTAATGAGCAGTTCTTC.

This chain links TRBV14 with TRBJ2-7, with a tentative D call TRBD2 (6 bases). The CDR3 spans 13 residues. Per germline, CDR1 SGHDN and CDR2 FVKESK. The germline V and J ends were trimmed by 0 bases and 7 bases, with 10 bases remaining between them. The CDR3 sequence is CASSQDPEGEQYF. In DNA, the CDR3 is TGTGCCAGCAGCCAAGATCCGGAGGGGGAGCAGTACTTC.

J is TRBJ1-1 and V is TRBV7-9; D is perhaps TRBD1 (5 bases). The CDR3 covers 14 residues. Trimming left V 2 bases short and J 0 bases short, with 7 bases between. From germline, CDR1 is SEHNR and CDR2 FQNEAQ (reference sequence). The CDR3 DNA reads TGTGCCAGCAGCTTACGGGGGTTGAACACTGAAGCTTTCTTT. Residues: CASSLRGLNTEAFF. Drawing the rest from reference TRBV7-9 and TRBJ1-1, the complete variable domain is DTGVSQNPRHKITKRGQNVTFRCDPISEHNRLYWYRQTLGQGPEFLTYFQNEAQLEKSRLLSDRFSAERPKGSFSTLEIQRTEQGDSAMYLCASSLRGLNTEAFFGQGTRLTVV.

A single count supports this clone. The chain combines TRBV9 with TRBJ2-5; tentatively, D is TRBD1 (6 bases). The CDR3 is 14 residues long. V was clipped by 2 bases and J by 3 bases, with 11 bases between them. Germline CDR1 is SGDLS and CDR2 is YYNGEE. The CDR3 coding sequence is TGTGCCAGCAGCGTCGACAGGTGGGAAGAGACCCAGTACTTC. It yields the protein CASSVDRWEETQYF.